These 32 T cell receptor beta chains were sequenced from one sample in a study of T cell responses to AZD1222 COVID-19 vaccine (dated by TCRdb to the early 2020s). Receptor amplification or capture employed the immunoSEQ multiplex PCR assay. Held by TCRdb, this immuneACCESS table contains in-frame sequences only and omits some clones. Under half of the omission traces to an unresolved V gene where checked; the cause of the rest is unknown. The sample has about 140,000 clones on record, around 90% of them singletons. The biggest ten clones account for 5.5% of the sample. What this sample's time point label stands for: baseline before first vaccination. The sample in question was peripheral blood, obtained on day 0 of AZD1222 vaccination. These receptors were collected from an adult in good health.

This chain connects TRBV7-6 to TRBJ2-2; 10 nucleotides match TRBD2. This CDR3 comprises 16 residues. Germline V CDR1 and CDR2: SGHVS, FNYEAQ. V shed 2 bases and J 4 bases; nucleotides not matched to a gene: 4. The CDR3 loop reads CASSLLAGAFTGELFF. The CDR3 coding sequence is TGTGCCAGCAGCTTACTAGCGGGAGCCTTCACCGGGGAGCTGTTTTTT.

The chain uses TRBV18 and TRBJ1-1; TRBD1 might be the D (6 bases). V was shortened by 2 bases and J by 0 bases, with 37 bases between the two germline ends. The germline CDR1 and CDR2 sequences are KGHSH and LQKENI. This CDR3 contains 24 residues. As DNA, the CDR3 is TGTGCCAGCTCACCATCCCCGTTTCGCTTCGGAAATGAGGGCGAGGGGGGTGTGAACACTGAAGCTTTCTTT. It encodes CASSPSPFRFGNEGEGGVNTEAFF.

The V call is TRBV19, the J call TRBJ1-1; D ambiguous. This CDR3 has 16 residues. The V gene's germline CDR1 is LNHDA and CDR2 SQIVND (reference sequence). Trimming took off 1 base at V and 1 base at J, with 13 bases between the two ends. DNA of the CDR3: TGTGCCAGTAGTATAGTCCGGGCCAGGAAGAACACTGAAGCTTTCTTT. This gives the protein CASSIVRARKNTEAFF.

V and J are TRBV24-1 and TRBJ2-1, with no clear D. The germline CDR1 and CDR2 sequences are KGHDR and SFDVKD. The length of the CDR3 is 16 residues. V lost 3 bases and J 0 bases, leaving 11 bases between the germline ends. The CDR3 coding sequence is TGTGCCACCAGTGATAATGGTCAAAGCTCCTACAATGAGCAGTTCTTC. It translates to CATSDNGQSSYNEQFF.

The chain carries TRBV19 and TRBJ1-2; 7 nucleotides align to TRBD1. CDR1 and CDR2 (germline): LNHDA, SQIVND (reference sequence). The CDR3 covers 16 residues. V shed 1 base, J shed 0 bases, and the junction held 5 bases outside the gene matches. In nucleotides, the CDR3 is TGTGCCAGTAGTATAGGCTTACAGGGGACTAACTATGGCTACACCTTC. Protein: CASSIGLQGTNYGYTF. The variable domain in full, completed from reference TRBV19 and TRBJ1-2, reads DGGITQSPKYLFRKEGQNVTLSCEQNLNHDAMYWYRQDPGQGLRLIYYSQIVNDFQKGDIAEGYSVSREKKESFPLTVTSAQKNPTAFYLCASSIGLQGTNYGYTFGSGTRLTVV.

The chain is built from TRBV2 and TRBJ2-3; the match to TRBD2 covers 7 bases. V lost 4 bases, J lost 6 bases, and 7 bases stayed unmatched. Looked up from germline, CDR1 is SNHLY and CDR2 is FYNNEI. The CDR3 extends over 14 amino acids. The CDR3 bases are TGTGCCAGCAGTGCGGGGCGGGAGTACGATACGCAGTATTTT. Translation: CASSAGREYDTQYF.

The chain combines TRBV4-1 with TRBJ1-1; weak D call: TRBD1 (5 bases). The CDR3 runs to 16 residues. Trimming removed 0 bases at V and 2 bases at J, with 13 bases between. Germline CDR1 and CDR2: MGHRA and YSYEKL. The CDR3 DNA follows: TGCGCCAGCAGCCAAGATCAGGGTTCTCTTAACACTGAAGCTTTCTTT. This sequence encodes CASSQDQGSLNTEAFF.

This chain links TRBV19 with TRBJ2-1; D is possibly TRBD2 (5 bases). The CDR3 loop spans 16 amino acids. V dropped 1 base and J dropped 4 bases, with 14 bases sitting between them. CDR1 and CDR2 (germline): LNHDA, SQIVND (reference sequence). CDR3 amino acids: CASSIGGQPLYNEQFF. The CDR3 DNA reads TGTGCCAGTAGTATAGGAGGGCAACCCCTTTACAATGAGCAGTTCTTC.

The chain couples TRBV7-3 to TRBJ2-7; D is possibly TRBD2 (5 bases). Germline V gene lookup returns CDR1 SGHTA and CDR2 FQGTGA. This CDR3 region has 13 residues. Trimming shortened V by 5 bases and J by 4 bases, and 12 bases separated the two germline ends. CDR3 sequence: CASSAYRGYEQYF. CDR3 sequence (DNA): TGTGCCAGCAGCGCTTATCGGGGTTACGAGCAGTACTTC.

V usage is TRBV13 and J usage is TRBJ1-1, with D perhaps matching TRBD1 (5 bases). The ends were cut back, 0 bases at V and 0 bases at J, with 11 bases in the middle. Germline loops: CDR1 PRHDT, CDR2 FYEKMQ (reference sequence). The CDR3 spans 16 residues. CDR3 protein: CASSLGVGGMNTEAFF. The DNA of the CDR3 is TGTGCCAGCAGCTTAGGAGTCGGGGGGATGAACACTGAAGCTTTCTTT.

This chain connects TRBV30 to TRBJ2-3; a weak D match, TRBD2 (6 bases). CDR3 length: 15 amino acids. Between the trimmed V and J ends, which lost 0 bases and 2 bases, there was a span of 12 bases. Germline V gives CDR1 GTSNPN, CDR2 SVGIG (reference sequence). CDR3: CAWSVKGLNTDTQYF. DNA for the CDR3: TGTGCCTGGAGTGTAAAGGGACTGAACACAGATACGCAGTATTTT.

This chain connects TRBV18 to TRBJ2-4, with D unresolved. The CDR3 totals 17 residues. The V end lost 2 bases, the J end lost 0 bases, and 14 bases lay between the germline ends. CDR1 and CDR2 from the germline V gene are KGHSH and LQKENI. CDR3 amino acids: CASSPFGEWGAKNIQYF. DNA for the CDR3: TGTGCCAGCTCACCATTCGGAGAATGGGGAGCCAAAAACATTCAGTACTTC.

V is TRBV3-1 (or the pseudogene TRBV3-2) and J is TRBJ1-4, with 10 bases aligning to TRBD1. Germline V CDR1 and CDR2: LGHDT, YNNKEL (reference sequence). Trimming cost V 4 bases and J 8 bases; bases outside gene matches: 4. CDR3 length equals 14 residues. The CDR3 DNA sequence: TGTGCCAGCAGCCGACAGGGGGCCCGGGAAAAACTGTTTTTT. Protein sequence: CASSRQGAREKLFF.

The J gene is TRBJ1-2, the V gene TRBV5-6; TRBD1 matches 11 bases. This CDR3 region has 15 residues. With V trimmed by 4 bases and J by 3 bases, 5 bases remained unmatched. Looked up from germline, CDR1 is SGHDT and CDR2 is YYEEEE. The CDR3 DNA reads as TGTGCCAGCAGCCTTGTGGGACAGGGGGACTATGGCTACACCTTC. Protein product: CASSLVGQGDYGYTF.

This clone showed up just a few times. The chain recombines TRBV27 with TRBJ1-5; TRBD1 aligns across 12 bases. This CDR3 spans 19 amino acids. J gave up 7 bases and V 1 base, and 14 bases lay outside the gene matches. Germline lookup yields CDR1 MNHEY and CDR2 SMNVEV (reference sequence). The CDR3 DNA sequence: TGTGCCAGCAGTTTATATTGGGACAGGGGGCCGCCCCTATTGCAGCCCCAGCATTTT. The encoded protein is CASSLYWDRGPPLLQPQHF.

The sample holds a few counts of this clone. As DNA, the CDR3 is TGTGCCAGCAGTTTAGGGACTGAAGCTTTCTTT. Its protein product is CASSLGTEAFF. The rearrangement links TRBV12-3 or TRBV12-4 to TRBJ1-1; D not certain. Trimming removed 1 base from V and 5 bases from J, with 2 bases in between. The CDR3 covers 11 residues.

V is TRBV5-4 and J is TRBJ1-1, with TRBD1 matching 7 bases. The CDR3 sequence is 14 residues long. Germline-derived CDR1 and CDR2 are SGHNT and YYREEE (reference sequence). With V trimmed by 0 bases and J by 5 bases, 4 bases remained unmatched. The DNA of the CDR3 is TGTGCCAGCAGCTTGGGACAGGGTCGAACTGAAGCTTTCTTT. It codes for CASSLGQGRTEAFF.

The gene calls are TRBV24-1 and TRBJ2-1; perhaps TRBD2 as D (6 bases). The CDR3 runs to 15 residues. Germline V gene sequence: CDR1 KGHDR, CDR2 SFDVKD. V lost 1 base, J lost 9 bases, and 15 bases lay in between. Here the CDR3 DNA reads TGTGCCACCAGTGATTTCGGGCGGGATACGGGTGAGCAGTTCTTC. This translates into CATSDFGRDTGEQFF.

This sequence joins TRBV12-3 or TRBV12-4 and TRBJ1-3; D is unresolved. CDR3 length: 13 residues. Trimming cost V 4 bases and J 0 bases, with 4 bases left between them. The CDR3 DNA follows: TGTGCCAGCAGTTGGATCTCTGGAAACACCATATATTTT. Protein product: CASSWISGNTIYF.

V is TRBV24-1 and J is TRBJ2-1; D perhaps matches TRBD2 (6 bases). V was clipped by 5 bases and J by 4 bases, with 29 bases between them. The CDR3 spans 20 residues. Per germline, CDR1 KGHDR and CDR2 SFDVKD. The CDR3 here is CATSGPRGADRGGIYNEQFF. Written as DNA, the CDR3 is TGTGCCACCAGTGGCCCGCGTGGTGCGGATAGGGGCGGGATTTACAATGAGCAGTTCTTC.

The rearrangement joins TRBV7-8 to TRBJ2-7; 7 bases line up with TRBD2. Germline CDR1 and CDR2: SGHVS and FQNEAQ. The CDR3 spans 14 residues. V shed 7 bases and J 0 bases; nucleotides not matched to a gene: 6. CDR3 amino acids: CASKGRAYSYEQYF. The DNA for the CDR3 is TGTGCCAGCAAGGGGAGGGCCTACTCCTACGAGCAGTACTTC.

The V call is TRBV20-1, the J call TRBJ2-1; 9 bases map to TRBD2. The germline gives CDR1 DFQATT, CDR2 SNEGSKA (reference sequence). CDR3 length: 14 residues. V lost 3 bases, J lost 9 bases, and 9 bases stayed unmatched. The CDR3 is CSASQSSGSPEQFF. The CDR3 coding sequence is TGCAGTGCTAGTCAGAGTAGCGGGAGCCCTGAGCAGTTCTTC.

This clone has a single count. V usage is TRBV5-1 and J usage is TRBJ2-7; possible D gene TRBD2, 6 bases. Trimming cost V 8 bases and J 6 bases, with 15 bases left between them. From germline, CDR1 is SGHRS and CDR2 YFSETQ. This CDR3 region has 12 residues. The chain's CDR3 is CASRLGTAEQYF. Written as DNA, the CDR3 is TGCGCCAGTAGACTAGGAACGGCCGAGCAGTACTTC.

This rearrangement joins TRBV19 to TRBJ2-5, with 10 nucleotides matching TRBD2. Germline CDR1 reads LNHDA; CDR2 reads SQIVND (reference sequence). The junction had 9 bases not matched to a gene; V was cut back by 6 bases and J by 5 bases. The length of the CDR3 is 15 residues. The CDR3: CASRASGSHGETQYF. CDR3 nucleotides: TGTGCCAGTAGAGCTAGCGGGAGTCATGGGGAGACCCAGTACTTC.

This clone has only a few counts. CDR3 DNA: TGTGCCAGCAGCTCTTATGCCCGGGGCAGGGGGAGGTCTGGGGCCAACGTCCTGACTTTC. Amino acid sequence: CASSSYARGRGRSGANVLTF. The chain carries TRBV13 and TRBJ2-6, with a tentative D call TRBD1 (7 bases). With 4 bases removed from V and 1 base from J, the gap between germline ends came to 23 bases. In germline, CDR1 is PRHDT, CDR2 FYEKMQ (reference sequence). The CDR3 is 20 residues long.

This clone was observed a few times. The chain uses TRBV12-2 and TRBJ1-3. TRBV12-2 counts as a pseudogene. CDR3 length: 15 amino acids. The CDR3, as DNA: TGTGCAAGTCGCTTAGTCTCGGGGTCCGGAAACACCATATATTTT. Amino acids: CASRLVSGSGNTIYF.

This chain joins TRBV27 and TRBJ2-5; tentatively, D is TRBD1 or TRBD2 (5 bases each). The CDR3 has 16 amino acids. V was cut by 3 bases and J by 2 bases, with 16 bases left in between. Germline-derived CDR1 and CDR2 are MNHEY and SMNVEV (reference sequence). CDR3 sequence reads: CASSLEYGTFQETQYF. CDR3 DNA sequence: TGTGCCAGCAGTTTGGAGTACGGGACCTTTCAAGAGACCCAGTACTTC.

The rearrangement joins TRBV9 to TRBJ2-7; weak D call: TRBD2 (6 bases). The germline V gene has CDR1 SGDLS and CDR2 YYNGEE. The CDR3 has 18 amino acids. Trimming took off 2 bases at V and 3 bases at J, with 24 bases between the two ends. The DNA of the CDR3 is TGTGCCAGCAGCGTTGGGTCCCTGGGGGGTCGGAACGACTACGAGCAGTACTTC. This gives the protein CASSVGSLGGRNDYEQYF.

This chain uses TRBV6-2 or TRBV6-3 with TRBJ2-1; no clear D. CDR1 is MNHEY, CDR2 SVGEGT, per germline. The CDR3 is 16 amino acids. V gave up 1 base and J gave up 5 bases, with 15 bases separating them. CDR3 protein: CASSYLGLHGNNEQFF. DNA of the CDR3: TGTGCCAGCAGTTACTTAGGGCTCCACGGCAACAATGAGCAGTTCTTC.

The chain is built from TRBV27 and TRBJ2-1; the match to TRBD1 covers 8 bases. Germline CDR1 reads MNHEY; CDR2 reads SMNVEV (reference sequence). Trimming cost V 10 bases and J 0 bases; bases outside gene matches: 8. The CDR3 sequence is 15 residues long. CDR3 DNA: TGTGCCACCAGATGGACAGGGATCTCCTACAATGAGCAGTTCTTC. Translating gives CATRWTGISYNEQFF.

The chain has TRBV5-1 and TRBJ1-4; 9 bases line up with TRBD1. J lost 8 bases, V lost 4 bases, and 6 bases had no gene match. The CDR3 has 14 amino acids. Germline CDR1 reads SGHRS; CDR2 reads YFSETQ. The CDR3 reads CASSPGTGTEKLFF. The CDR3 bases are TGCGCCAGCAGCCCAGGGACAGGGACGGAAAAACTGTTTTTT.

V and J are TRBV10-3 and TRBJ1-5, with D possibly TRBD1 on 5 matching bases. From germline, CDR1 is ENHRY and CDR2 SYGVKD. Trimming took off 3 bases at V and 2 bases at J, with 5 bases between the two ends. The CDR3 has 13 residues. The CDR3 region has the DNA TGTGCCATCAGTGACAGGGGCAATCAGCCCCAGCATTTT. Translation: CAISDRGNQPQHF.